A selection of T cell receptor beta chains follows, all from one sample in a study of blood T cell repertoires in COVID-19. TCRdb keeps only in-frame clones here, not all; method: immunoSEQ multiplex PCR. Among 450,000 or so clones listed, approximately 90% were seen once. What was sequenced was peripheral blood. These receptors were collected from a man between 18 and 35 years old with COVID-19, enrolled during active disease. Both conserved end residues are part of each CDR3. The D gene is left open where the match is weak. The size field is filled for only some rows; it gives once, few, many or a size class.

V	length	size	J	D	CDR3	DNA
TRBV2	14	-	TRBJ1-4	TRBD1	CASSVGTGVKKLFF	TGTGCCAGCAGTGTCGGGACAGGGGTAAAAAAACTGTTTTTT
TRBV11-3	13	-	TRBJ1-4	-	CASSLNSRSQLFF	TGTGCCAGCAGCTTAAACTCGCGGAGCCAACTGTTTTTT
TRBV7-2	13	-	TRBJ2-1	-	CASSLSGYNEQFF	TGTGCCAGCAGCTTATCGGGGTACAATGAGCAGTTCTTC
TRBV11-2	14	-	TRBJ2-7	TRBD2	CASSHTSGSHEQYF	TGTGCCAGCAGTCACACTAGCGGGAGCCACGAGCAGTACTTC
TRBV7-9	14	-	TRBJ2-1	TRBD2	CASTFGTSGDEQFF	TGTGCCAGCACCTTCGGGACTAGCGGGGATGAGCAGTTCTTC
TRBV3-1/TRBV3-2	14	-	TRBJ2-7	-	CASSQEDSRYEQYF	TGTGCCAGCAGCCAAGAGGACAGCCGCTACGAGCAGTACTTC
TRBV5-1	15	-	TRBJ1-3	-	CASSLSGGDGNTIYF	TGCGCCAGCAGCTTGTCGGGTGGTGATGGAAACACCATATATTTT
TRBV5-4	16	-	TRBJ2-1	TRBD2	CASSLRSSGRNNEQFF	TGTGCCAGCAGCTTGCGGTCTAGCGGGAGGAATAATGAGCAGTTCTTC
TRBV7-9	15	once	TRBJ2-1	-	CASSHLPGRDNEQFF	TGTGCCAGCAGCCATCTGCCCGGCAGGGACAATGAGCAGTTCTTC
TRBV5-1	13	-	TRBJ2-3	-	CASSFSGGDTQYF	TGCGCCAGCAGCTTTTCGGGGGGCGATACGCAGTATTTT
TRBV19	13	-	TRBJ2-2	-	CASSIPDTGELFF	TGTGCCAGTAGTATTCCAGACACCGGGGAGCTGTTTTTT
TRBV9	15	-	TRBJ2-1	-	CASSVRSGGDNEQFF	TGTGCCAGCAGCGTACGGAGCGGAGGGGATAATGAGCAGTTCTTC
TRBV25-1	11	-	TRBJ2-2	-	CASSELRELFF	TGTGCCAGCAGTGAATTAAGGGAGCTGTTTTTT
TRBV15	15	-	TRBJ2-3	TRBD2	CATSSSGRATDTQYF	TGTGCCACCAGCAGTAGCGGGAGGGCCACAGATACGCAGTATTTT
TRBV29-1	14	-	TRBJ2-3	TRBD2	CSGLALSSTDTQYF	TGCAGCGGACTAGCTCTTTCTAGCACAGATACGCAGTATTTT
TRBV6-6	15	once	TRBJ2-2	TRBD2	CASSSTSGSTGELFF	TGTGCCAGCAGTTCAACTAGCGGGAGCACCGGGGAGCTGTTTTTT
TRBV5-1	14	-	TRBJ1-1	-	CASSLSMEGTEAFF	TGCGCCAGCAGCTTAAGTATGGAGGGAACTGAAGCTTTCTTT
TRBV12-3/TRBV12-4	13	-	TRBJ2-1	TRBD2	CASSSGLANEQFF	TGTGCCAGCAGTTCTGGACTAGCCAATGAGCAGTTCTTC
TRBV30	13	once	TRBJ2-2	-	CAWTGRRTGELFF	TGTGCCTGGACCGGCCGGAGGACCGGGGAGCTGTTTTTT
TRBV19	15	once	TRBJ2-1	TRBD1	CASSTRDRVDNEQFF	TGTGCCAGTAGTACCCGGGACAGGGTCGACAATGAGCAGTTCTTC
TRBV27	16	few	TRBJ1-6	-	CASSSRGGPYNSPLHF	TGTGCCAGCAGTTCCCGGGGGGGTCCCTATAATTCACCCCTCCACTTT
TRBV19	15	many	TRBJ2-2	TRBD2	CASSMGLADTGELFF	TGTGCCAGTAGTATGGGGCTAGCGGACACCGGGGAGCTGTTTTTT
TRBV19	13	-	TRBJ1-1	-	CASSGGMNTEAFF	TGTGCCAGTAGTGGAGGGATGAACACTGAAGCTTTCTTT
TRBV10-2	12	-	TRBJ1-4	-	CASSQTNEKLFF	TGCGCCAGCAGTCAAACTAATGAAAAACTGTTTTTT
TRBV18	14	-	TRBJ2-3	-	CASSRAGNTDTQYF	TGTGCCAGCTCACGCGCAGGGAACACAGATACGCAGTATTTT
TRBV15	15	-	TRBJ1-1	TRBD1	CATSRPETGVTEAFF	TGTGCCACCAGCCGTCCCGAGACAGGGGTTACTGAAGCTTTCTTT
TRBV4-2	16	-	TRBJ1-4	-	CASSQDAGGFNEKLFF	TGTGCCAGCAGCCAAGACGCGGGCGGGTTTAATGAAAAACTGTTTTTT
TRBV9	15	-	TRBJ1-1	-	CASSVEGTQNTEAFF	TGTGCCAGCAGCGTAGAGGGGACACAGAACACTGAAGCTTTCTTT
TRBV5-1	13	-	TRBJ2-3	-	CASSPEGGSTQYF	TGCGCCAGCAGCCCCGAAGGCGGTTCTACGCAGTATTTT
TRBV10-1	13	few	TRBJ2-7	-	CASSGRSGGEQYF	TGCGCCAGCAGCGGGAGATCAGGGGGCGAGCAGTACTTC
TRBV14	14	-	TRBJ1-3	-	CASGRGGHGNTIYF	TGTGCCAGCGGAAGGGGGGGCCACGGAAACACCATATATTTT
TRBV27	19	-	TRBJ1-1	TRBD1	CASSFRKTGLLVGNTEAFF	TGTGCCAGCAGTTTCCGGAAGACAGGGCTTCTGGTTGGGAACACTGAAGCTTTCTTT
TRBV19	14	-	TRBJ2-5	TRBD1	CASSPPGQKETQYF	TGTGCCAGTAGTCCTCCGGGACAGAAAGAGACCCAGTACTTC
TRBV20-1	14	-	TRBJ2-7	-	CSASHGGYSYEQYF	TGCAGTGCTAGTCATGGGGGGTACTCCTACGAGCAGTACTTC
TRBV19	15	once	TRBJ2-1	TRBD2	CASSSLAGVSNEQFF	TGTGCCAGTAGTAGTCTAGCGGGGGTCTCCAATGAGCAGTTCTTC
TRBV4-2	15	-	TRBJ2-2	TRBD2	CASSLTSGRMEELFF	TGTGCCAGCAGCCTGACTAGCGGGAGGATGGAGGAGCTGTTTTTT
TRBV10-2	15	-	TRBJ2-7	-	CASSESWQGWDEQYF	TGCGCCAGCAGTGAGTCTTGGCAGGGTTGGGACGAGCAGTACTTC
TRBV7-9	15	-	TRBJ2-1	TRBD1	CASSYRGPPRDEQFF	TGTGCCAGCAGCTATAGGGGGCCCCCTAGGGATGAGCAGTTCTTC
TRBV3-1/TRBV3-2	12	-	TRBJ2-5	TRBD1	CASSQGDRPQYF	TGTGCCAGCAGCCAAGGGGACAGGCCCCAGTACTTC